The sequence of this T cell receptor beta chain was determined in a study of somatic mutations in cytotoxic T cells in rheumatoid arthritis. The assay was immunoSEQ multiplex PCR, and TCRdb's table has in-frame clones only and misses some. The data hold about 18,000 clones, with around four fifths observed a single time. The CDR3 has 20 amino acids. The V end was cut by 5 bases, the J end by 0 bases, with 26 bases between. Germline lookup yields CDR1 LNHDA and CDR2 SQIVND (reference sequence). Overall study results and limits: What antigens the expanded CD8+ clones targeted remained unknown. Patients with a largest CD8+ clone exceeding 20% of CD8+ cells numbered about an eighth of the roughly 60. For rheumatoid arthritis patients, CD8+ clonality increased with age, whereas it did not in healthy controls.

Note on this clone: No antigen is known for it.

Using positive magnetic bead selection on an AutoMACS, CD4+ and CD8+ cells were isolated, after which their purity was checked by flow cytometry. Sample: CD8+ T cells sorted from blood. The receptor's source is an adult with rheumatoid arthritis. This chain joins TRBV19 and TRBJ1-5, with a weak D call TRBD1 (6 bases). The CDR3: CASSHRGLGTQLNSNQPQHF. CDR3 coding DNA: TGTGCCAGTAGTCATCGGGGGCTCGGAACCCAACTAAATAGCAATCAGCCCCAGCATTTT.